This T cell receptor (beta chain) was retrieved from a study of graft-versus-host responses after intestinal transplantation. Study as a whole: Multivisceral, liver-intestinal, or isolated intestinal transplants were performed in recipients. The whole recipient group had anti-thymocyte globulin induction followed by tacrolimus and steroids for around 3 years.

Findings and caveats of the study: An association linked early post-transplant HvG declines with peak circulating GvH clone levels. Detected in recipient marrow were GvH clones, some of which were first observed in ileum or blood.

As concerns this clone: Its specificity is unknown.

The CDR3 is 16 residues long. Trimming took 1 base from V and 0 from J; bases not matched to a gene: 5. CDR1 and CDR2 (germline): SGHVS, FQNEAQ. TCRdb's table, derived via immunoSEQ multiplex PCR, lists solely in-frame clones and lacks some. Of about 80,000 clones detected, about 90% appear once; the ten largest clones hold about 0.63%. The chain has TRBV7-8 and TRBJ2-7, with 8 nucleotides matching TRBD2. Source: PBMCs, taken 98 days after intestinal transplantation. The clonotype was recovered from a human patient who received an intestinal transplant, so some T cells may come from the graft donor. The CDR3 bases are TGTGCCAGCAGCTTAGAGGACGGGAGGGCCTCCTACGAGCAGTACTTC. This sequence encodes CASSLEDGRASYEQYF.